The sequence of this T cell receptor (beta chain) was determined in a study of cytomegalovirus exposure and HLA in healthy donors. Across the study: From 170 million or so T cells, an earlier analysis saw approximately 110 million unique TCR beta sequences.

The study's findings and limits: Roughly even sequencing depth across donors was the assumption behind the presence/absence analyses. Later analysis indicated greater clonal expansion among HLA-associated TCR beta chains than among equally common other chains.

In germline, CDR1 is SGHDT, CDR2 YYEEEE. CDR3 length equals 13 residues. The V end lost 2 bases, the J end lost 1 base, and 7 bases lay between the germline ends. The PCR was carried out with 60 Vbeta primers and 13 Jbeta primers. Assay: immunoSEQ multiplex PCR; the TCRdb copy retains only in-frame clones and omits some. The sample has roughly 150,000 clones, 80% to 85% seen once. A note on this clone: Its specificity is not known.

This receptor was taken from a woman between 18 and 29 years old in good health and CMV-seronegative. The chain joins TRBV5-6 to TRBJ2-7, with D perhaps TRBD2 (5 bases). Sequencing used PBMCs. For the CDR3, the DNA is TGTGCCAGCAGCTTATGGACTTCCTACGAGCAGTACTTC. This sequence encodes CASSLWTSYEQYF.